This T cell receptor (beta chain) was documented in a study of blood T cell repertoires in COVID-19. Across the study: Samples representing acute and convalescent COVID-19 were sourced from the United States, Italy and Spain. T cells, B-cell-depleted T cells, or PBMCs provided the cDNA or gDNA that served as material.

Germline V gene sequence: CDR1 MDHEN, CDR2 SYDVKM. This CDR3 contains 11 residues. V dropped 6 bases and J dropped 4 bases, with 6 bases sitting between them. Authors' processing steps: Counts of nucleated cells, estimated from reference gene primer amplification, were obtained. Only in-frame clones appear in the TCRdb table, and some are missing; sequencing was by immunoSEQ multiplex PCR. V and J calls and clone size come straight from that table; D and trimming were deduced from the DNA. Of around 370,000 clones listed, roughly 90% are singletons. The chain uses TRBV28 and TRBJ1-2, with unresolved D. Material: peripheral blood. The TCR sequence derives from a man younger than 30 with active or convalescent COVID-19. The CDR3 DNA sequence: TGTGCCAGCAGGGCCCCCTATGGCTACACCTTC. It is translated as CASRAPYGYTF.